A single sample gave rise to the 19 T cell receptor beta chains below, sequenced in a study of tumor-infiltrating lymphocytes in primary liver carcinoma. The study extracted blood RNA from unsorted whole blood and also extracted germline DNA. TCR beta cDNA was made from approximately 500 ng total RNA with a constant-region primer. Nested multiplex PCR, run for three rounds with slightly modified ARM-PCR, yielded TCR beta libraries. Two initial PCR rounds of around 9 cycles each paired TRBV1-TRBV30 forward primers with a C-beta reverse primer. TCRdb processed the multiplex PCR reads anew with MiXCR; each CDR3 protein has one entry. The sample has 310,000 or so distinct CDR3 sequences; roughly 60% are singletons. Sequencing used peripheral blood. These receptors all come from a woman aged 30 to 39 with primary liver carcinoma and hepatitis B virus infection.

The chain joins TRBV15 to TRBJ2-1; D tentatively fits TRBD1 or TRBD2 (5 bases each). The ends were cut back, 5 bases at V and 11 bases at J, with 16 bases in the middle. The CDR3 has 13 amino acids. Per germline, CDR1 LNHNV and CDR2 YYDKDF (reference sequence). CDR3 bases: TGTGCCACCAGCCCCCTCATACCGGGACAGCAGTTCTTC. Translated, it gives CATSPLIPGQQFF.

The chain employs TRBV12-3 or TRBV12-4 and TRBJ2-7; 7 bases line up with TRBD1. This CDR3 region has 14 residues. Trimming took 5 bases from V and 3 from J; bases not matched to a gene: 7. The CDR3 DNA follows: TGTGCCAGCAGTCCCGGGACAGTGATCTACGAGCAGTACTTC. This translates into CASSPGTVIYEQYF.

The gene calls are TRBV12-3 or TRBV12-4 and TRBJ2-3, with D possibly matching TRBD2 (6 bases). With 3 bases removed from V and 0 bases from J, the gap between germline ends came to 16 bases. This CDR3 has 17 residues. CDR3 in DNA: TGTGCCAGCAGTTTGGGAGTTGGAGGGGATAGCACAGATACGCAGTATTTT. This encodes CASSLGVGGDSTDTQYF.

About this clonotype itself: A read error is possible here, since a much larger clone lies one base away. The J gene is TRBJ2-7, the V gene TRBV6-5, with D perhaps TRBD2 (5 bases). The length of the CDR3 is 13 residues. CDR1 is MNHEY, CDR2 SVGAGI, per germline. CDR3 in amino acids: CANSSLLEGGQYF. The CDR3 nucleotides are TGTGCCAACAGTTCCCTCCTTGAGGGTGGGCAGTACTTC.

The chain couples TRBV5-6 to TRBJ1-1; D gene ambiguous. This CDR3 is 13 amino acids long. CDR1 is SGHDT and CDR2 is YYEEEE in the germline V gene. Trimming took 0 bases from V and 3 from J, leaving 6 bases between them. CDR3 DNA sequence: TGTGCCAGCAGCTTGGCCGGGTACACTGAAGCTTTCTTT. It encodes CASSLAGYTEAFF.

About this clonotype: Being one base from a much bigger clone, this may be a read error. No conserved phenylalanine or tryptophan ends this CDR3, so it is likely a read error. This chain links TRBV29-1 with TRBJ2-1; unclear D gene. The CDR3 is made up of 11 amino acids. Germline V gives CDR1 SQVTM, CDR2 ANQGSEA. Trimming removed 7 bases from V and 5 bases from J, with 9 bases in between. The CDR3 loop is CSAPRNNEQFL. DNA of the CDR3: TGCAGCGCTCCGAGAAACAATGAGCAGTTCTTA.

CDR3 residues: CATSDLSTTDTQYF. Here the CDR3 DNA reads TGTGCCACCAGTGACCTGTCTACCACAGATACGCAGTATTTT. The V and J genes are TRBV24-1 and TRBJ2-3; D gene unclear. CDR3 length: 14 residues. From germline, CDR1 is KGHDR and CDR2 SFDVKD. Between the trimmed V and J ends, which lost 4 bases and 2 bases, there was a span of 9 bases.

The genes are TRBV5-4 and TRBJ2-1; 10 bases map to TRBD2. After removal of 0 bases from V and 9 bases from J, the junction contained 18 bases not matched to a gene. This CDR3 has 19 residues. Per germline, CDR1 SGHNT and CDR2 YYREEE (reference sequence). This CDR3 is CASSLGPMPGALAGTEQFF. For the CDR3, the DNA is TGTGCCAGCAGCTTGGGCCCGATGCCAGGGGCACTAGCGGGGACTGAGCAGTTCTTC. Using reference TRBV5-4 and TRBJ2-1 for the parts outside the CDR3, the full variable domain is ETGVTQSPTHLIKTRGQQVTLRCSSQSGHNTVSWYQQALGQGPQFIFQYYREEENGRGNFPPRFSGLQFPNYSSELNVNALELDDSALYLCASSLGPMPGALAGTEQFFGPGTRLTVL.

This clonotype has ten or more counts. The chain is built from TRBV4-3 and TRBJ2-2; D possibly corresponds to TRBD2 (6 bases). Looked up from germline, CDR1 is LGHNA and CDR2 is YSLEER. V was trimmed by 0 bases and J by 7 bases, leaving 12 bases between them. The CDR3 contains 15 residues. The CDR3 reads CASSQEPGLGGELFF. The CDR3, as DNA: TGCGCCAGCAGCCAAGAGCCGGGACTGGGCGGGGAGCTGTTTTTT.

This chain connects TRBV21-1 to TRBJ2-3. TRBV21-1 is classified as a pseudogene. The CDR3 is 14 residues long. CDR3 sequence: CASSKRVDTDTQYF. CDR3 in DNA: TGTGCCAGCAGCAAACGGGTGGACACAGATACGCAGTATTTT.

This chain uses TRBV4-3 with TRBJ2-7; possibly TRBD2 for D (6 bases). From germline, CDR1 is LGHNA and CDR2 YSLEER. V was pared by 0 bases and J by 1 base, with 19 bases between. The CDR3 is made up of 18 amino acids. Here the CDR3 reads CASSQEAPGSGLSYEQYF. The CDR3 nucleotides are TGCGCCAGCAGCCAAGAAGCTCCAGGTAGCGGCTTATCCTACGAGCAGTACTTC.

This chain joins TRBV6-6 and TRBJ2-7, with D perhaps TRBD1 (5 bases). The CDR3 extends over 13 amino acids. Deletions cut 6 bases from V and 1 base from J, with 10 bases between. Per germline, CDR1 MNHNY and CDR2 SVGAGI (reference sequence). The CDR3: CASSSSGSYEQYV. The CDR3, as DNA: TGTGCCAGCAGCTCGTCAGGGTCCTACGAGCAGTACGTC.

This chain joins TRBV11-2 and TRBJ1-1; no clear D. Per the germline V gene, CDR1 is SGHAT and CDR2 is FQNNGV. The CDR3 totals 12 residues. CDR3 bases: TGTGGCAGGAGCCTCGACCGTTCTCGAGCTTTCTTT. Translated: CGRSLDRSRAFF.

About this clonotype: One junction end disagrees with the germline gene, perhaps due to a read error. The chain is built from TRBV12-3 or TRBV12-4 and TRBJ2-3; no clear D. There are 16 residues in the CDR3. CDR3 DNA sequence: TGTGCCAGCAGCCCCGGGCTTCGACCTTCCACAGATACGCGGTATTTT. Protein: CASSPGLRPSTDTRYF.

There are many counts of this clonotype. The junction and the germline gene differ at one end; a read error may be behind it. The chain joins TRBV12-3 or TRBV12-4 to TRBJ1-5, with TRBD1 matching over 7 bases. This CDR3 has 11 amino acids. The CDR3 DNA sequence: TGTGCCAGCAGTAGCCTAGGGGGCGTAGATTTT. It encodes CASSSLGGVDF.

As concerns this clonotype: Relative to the germline gene, one junction end is altered; a read error may explain this. The chain couples TRBV6-1 to TRBJ2-5; unclear D gene. This CDR3 has 12 residues. Germline V lookup: CDR1 MNHNS, CDR2 SASEGT. The CDR3 DNA reads as TGTGCCAGCAGGAAGAGACAAGAGACACAATGCTTC. The encoded protein is CASRKRQETQCF.

The rearrangement uses TRBV12-3 or TRBV12-4 and TRBJ2-2; D might be TRBD2 (6 bases). Between the trimmed V and J ends, which lost 1 base and 11 bases, there was a span of 17 bases. CDR3 size: 15 residues. CDR3 sequence (DNA): TGTGCCAGCAGTTTAGGCGGGACTGGGAACGGTGAGCTGTTTTTT. It encodes CASSLGGTGNGELFF.

The gene calls are TRBV6-5 and TRBJ2-7; possible D gene TRBD2, 5 bases. Germline values: CDR1 MNHEY, CDR2 SVGAGI. Trimming shortened V by 4 bases and J by 5 bases, and 15 bases separated the two germline ends. This CDR3 comprises 14 residues. For the CDR3, the DNA is TGTGCCAGCAGTTCTGCGGGCCGAAGGAACGAGCAGTACTTC. Its translation: CASSSAGRRNEQYF.

In this sample, this clonotype turned up a few times. V gene TRBV7-9 combines with J gene TRBJ2-1; 8 bases are shared with TRBD1. Germline lookup yields CDR1 SEHNR and CDR2 FQNEAQ (reference sequence). V lost 1 base to trimming and J lost 9 bases; unmatched junction nucleotides: 5. There are 14 residues in the CDR3. The CDR3 loop reads CASSLVSTGAEQFF. The CDR3 DNA reads as TGTGCCAGCAGCTTAGTTTCGACAGGGGCTGAGCAGTTCTTC.